This T cell receptor beta chain was captured in a study of T cell responses to AZD1222 COVID-19 vaccine. TCRdb's table, derived via immunoSEQ multiplex PCR, lists solely in-frame clones and lacks some. Of fewer than 200,000 clones in the sample, approximately 90% are singletons; the top ten hold 26%. V gave up 7 bases and J gave up 4 bases, with 14 bases separating them. Per the germline V gene, CDR1 is MDHEN and CDR2 is SYDVKM. This CDR3 region has 14 residues. Here the sequenced sample was peripheral blood, taken 28 days after the second AZD1222 dose. The sequence was obtained from an adult who received the AZD1222 COVID-19 vaccine. This chain links TRBV28 with TRBJ1-3, with D tentatively TRBD1 (5 bases). The CDR3 region is CASTSGWDGNTIYF. CDR3 bases: TGTGCCAGCACCTCGGGCTGGGACGGAAACACCATATATTTT.